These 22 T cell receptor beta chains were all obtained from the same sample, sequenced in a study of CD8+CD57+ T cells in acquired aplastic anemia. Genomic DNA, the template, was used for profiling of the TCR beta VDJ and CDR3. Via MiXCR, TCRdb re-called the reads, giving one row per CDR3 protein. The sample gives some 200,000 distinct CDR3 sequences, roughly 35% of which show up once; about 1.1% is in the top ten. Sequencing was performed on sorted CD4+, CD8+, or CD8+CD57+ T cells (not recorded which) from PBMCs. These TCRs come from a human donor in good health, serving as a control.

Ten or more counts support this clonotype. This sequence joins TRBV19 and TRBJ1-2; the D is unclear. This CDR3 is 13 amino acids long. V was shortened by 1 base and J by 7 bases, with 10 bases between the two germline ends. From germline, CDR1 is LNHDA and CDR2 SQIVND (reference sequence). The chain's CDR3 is CASSIGEGVGYTF. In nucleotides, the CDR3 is TGTGCCAGTAGTATAGGGGAGGGTGTTGGCTACACCTTC.

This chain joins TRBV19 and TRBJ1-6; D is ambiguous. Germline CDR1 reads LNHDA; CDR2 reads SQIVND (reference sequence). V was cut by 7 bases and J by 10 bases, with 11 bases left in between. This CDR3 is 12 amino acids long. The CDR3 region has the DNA TGTGCCAGTAACCCGGGTAGGTCACCCCTCCACTTT. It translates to CASNPGRSPLHF.

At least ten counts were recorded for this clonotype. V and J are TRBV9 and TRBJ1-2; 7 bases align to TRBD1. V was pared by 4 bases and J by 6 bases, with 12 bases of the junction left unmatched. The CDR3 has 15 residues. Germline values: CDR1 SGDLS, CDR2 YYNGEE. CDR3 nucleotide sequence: TGTGCCAGCAGCCCGAGACCAGGGGGAAAGAATGGCTACACCTTC. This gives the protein CASSPRPGGKNGYTF.

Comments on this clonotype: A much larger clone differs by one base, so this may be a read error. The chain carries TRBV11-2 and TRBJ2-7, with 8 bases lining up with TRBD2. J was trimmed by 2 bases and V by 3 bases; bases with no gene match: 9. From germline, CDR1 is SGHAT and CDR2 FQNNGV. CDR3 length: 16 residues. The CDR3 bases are TGTGCCAGCAGCTTGACTTCTGGGACTAGGACCTACGAGCAGTACTTC. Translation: CASSLTSGTRTYEQYF.

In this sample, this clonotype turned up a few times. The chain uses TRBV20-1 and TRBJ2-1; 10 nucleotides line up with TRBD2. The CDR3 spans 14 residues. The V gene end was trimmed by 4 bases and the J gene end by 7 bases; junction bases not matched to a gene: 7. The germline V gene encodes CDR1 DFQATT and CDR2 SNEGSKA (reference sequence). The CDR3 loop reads CSATSLAGVNEQFF. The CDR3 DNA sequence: TGCAGTGCTACCTCGCTAGCGGGAGTTAATGAGCAGTTCTTC.

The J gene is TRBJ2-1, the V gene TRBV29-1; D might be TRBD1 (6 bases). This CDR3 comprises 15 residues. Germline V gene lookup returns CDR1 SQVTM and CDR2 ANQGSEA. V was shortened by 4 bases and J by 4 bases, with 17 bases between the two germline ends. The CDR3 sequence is CSVARRQETYNEQFF. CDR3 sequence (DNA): TGCAGCGTTGCTAGGAGACAGGAAACTTACAATGAGCAGTTCTTC.

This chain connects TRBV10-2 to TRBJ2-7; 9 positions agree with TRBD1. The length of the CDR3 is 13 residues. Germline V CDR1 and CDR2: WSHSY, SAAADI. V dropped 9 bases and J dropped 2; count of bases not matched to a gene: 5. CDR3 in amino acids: CASQQGAPYEQYF. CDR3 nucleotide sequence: TGCGCCAGTCAACAGGGGGCCCCCTACGAGCAGTACTTC.

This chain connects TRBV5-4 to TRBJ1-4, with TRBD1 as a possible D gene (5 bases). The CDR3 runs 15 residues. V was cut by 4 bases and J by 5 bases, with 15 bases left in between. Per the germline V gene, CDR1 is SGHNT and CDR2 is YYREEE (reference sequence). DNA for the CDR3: TGTGCCAGCAGCGTCAAGACTAAGGGGAATGAAAAACTGTTTTTT. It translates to CASSVKTKGNEKLFF.

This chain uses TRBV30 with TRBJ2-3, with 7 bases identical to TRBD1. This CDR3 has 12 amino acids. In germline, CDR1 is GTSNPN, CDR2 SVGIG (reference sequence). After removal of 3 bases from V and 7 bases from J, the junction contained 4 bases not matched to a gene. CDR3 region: CAWRAGGHTQYF. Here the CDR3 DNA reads TGTGCCTGGAGGGCAGGGGGACATACGCAGTATTTT.

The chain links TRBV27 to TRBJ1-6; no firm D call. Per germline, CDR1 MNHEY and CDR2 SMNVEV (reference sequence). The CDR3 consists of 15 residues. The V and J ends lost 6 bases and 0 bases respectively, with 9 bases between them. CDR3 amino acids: CASRAGSSYNSPLHF. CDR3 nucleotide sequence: TGTGCCAGCAGGGCGGGCAGCTCCTATAATTCACCCCTCCACTTT.

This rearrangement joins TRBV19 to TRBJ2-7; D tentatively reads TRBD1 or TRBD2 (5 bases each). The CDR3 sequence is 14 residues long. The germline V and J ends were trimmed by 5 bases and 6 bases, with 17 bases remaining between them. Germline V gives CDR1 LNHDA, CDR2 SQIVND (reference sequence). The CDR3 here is CASSPFRDPCEQYF. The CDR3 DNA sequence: TGTGCCAGTAGTCCCTTCAGGGACCCCTGCGAGCAGTACTTC.

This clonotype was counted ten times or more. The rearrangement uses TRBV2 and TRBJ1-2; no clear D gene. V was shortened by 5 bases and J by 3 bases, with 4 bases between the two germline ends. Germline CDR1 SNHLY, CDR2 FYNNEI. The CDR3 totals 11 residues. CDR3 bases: TGTGCCAGCAGTCAAGACTATGGCTACACCTTC. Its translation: CASSQDYGYTF.

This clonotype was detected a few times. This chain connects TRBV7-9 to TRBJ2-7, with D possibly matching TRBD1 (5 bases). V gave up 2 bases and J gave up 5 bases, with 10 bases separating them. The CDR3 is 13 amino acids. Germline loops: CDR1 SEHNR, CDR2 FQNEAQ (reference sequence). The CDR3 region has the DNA TGTGCCAGCAGCTTATTGACAGTCCACGAGCAGTACTTC. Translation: CASSLLTVHEQYF.

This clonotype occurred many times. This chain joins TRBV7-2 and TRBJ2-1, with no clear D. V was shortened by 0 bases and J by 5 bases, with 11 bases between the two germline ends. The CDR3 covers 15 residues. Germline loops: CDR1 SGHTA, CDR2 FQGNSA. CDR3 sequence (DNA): TGTGCCAGCAGCTTAGCCAGAGTGTCCAACAATGAGCAGTTCTTC. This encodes CASSLARVSNNEQFF. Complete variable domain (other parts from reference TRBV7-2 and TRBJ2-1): GAGVSQSPSNKVTEKGKDVELRCDPISGHTALYWYRQSLGQGLEFLIYFQGNSAPDKSGLPSDRFSAERTGGSVSTLTIQRTQQEDSAVYLCASSLARVSNNEQFFGPGTRLTVL.

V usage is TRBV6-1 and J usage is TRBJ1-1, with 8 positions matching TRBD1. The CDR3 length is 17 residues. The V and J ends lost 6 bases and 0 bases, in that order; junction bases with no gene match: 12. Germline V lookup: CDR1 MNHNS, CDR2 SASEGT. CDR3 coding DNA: TGTGCCAGCAGATCGCCCCGGGACAGGACAATGAACACTGAAGCTTTCTTT. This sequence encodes CASRSPRDRTMNTEAFF.

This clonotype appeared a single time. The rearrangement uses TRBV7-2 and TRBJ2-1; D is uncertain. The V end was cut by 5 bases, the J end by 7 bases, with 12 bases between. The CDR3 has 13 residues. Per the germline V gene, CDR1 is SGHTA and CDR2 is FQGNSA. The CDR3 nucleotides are TGTGCCAGCAGCATAGACTGGACGAATGAGCAGTTCTTC. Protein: CASSIDWTNEQFF.

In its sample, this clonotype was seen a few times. CDR3: CASSYSKGGTQQYF. The CDR3 DNA is TGTGCCAGCAGTTACTCGAAGGGTGGCACCCAGCAGTATTTT. The V gene is TRBV2, the J gene TRBJ2-3; no clear D gene. Looked up from germline, CDR1 is SNHLY and CDR2 is FYNNEI. The CDR3 spans 14 residues. V lost 5 bases to trimming and J lost 11 bases, with 20 bases between them.

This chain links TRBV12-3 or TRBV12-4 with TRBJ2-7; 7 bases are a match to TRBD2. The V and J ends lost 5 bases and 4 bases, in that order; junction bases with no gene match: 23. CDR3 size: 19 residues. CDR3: CASSPTLRRKLARIYEQYF. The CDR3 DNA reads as TGTGCCAGCAGTCCGACCCTTCGACGGAAACTAGCGCGAATTTACGAGCAGTACTTC.

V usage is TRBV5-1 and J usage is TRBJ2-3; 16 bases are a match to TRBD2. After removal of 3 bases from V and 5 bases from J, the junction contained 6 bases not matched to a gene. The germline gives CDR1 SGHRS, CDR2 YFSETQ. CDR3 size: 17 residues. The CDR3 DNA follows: TGCGCCAGCAGCTGGGGACTAGCGGGAGGGCCCCAAGATACGCAGTATTTT. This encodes CASSWGLAGGPQDTQYF.

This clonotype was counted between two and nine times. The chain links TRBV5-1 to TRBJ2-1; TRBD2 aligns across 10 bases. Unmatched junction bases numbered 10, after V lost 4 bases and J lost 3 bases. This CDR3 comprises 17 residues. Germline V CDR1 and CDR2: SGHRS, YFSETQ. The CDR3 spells CASSVTWLAGVYNEQFF. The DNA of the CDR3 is TGCGCCAGCAGCGTTACCTGGCTAGCGGGAGTCTACAATGAGCAGTTCTTC.

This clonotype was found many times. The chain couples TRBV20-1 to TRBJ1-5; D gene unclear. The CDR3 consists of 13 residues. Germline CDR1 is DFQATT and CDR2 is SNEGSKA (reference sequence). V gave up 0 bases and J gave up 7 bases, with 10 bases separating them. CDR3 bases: TGCAGTGCTAGAGAGTATCCGGAACAGCCCCAGCATTTT. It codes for CSAREYPEQPQHF.

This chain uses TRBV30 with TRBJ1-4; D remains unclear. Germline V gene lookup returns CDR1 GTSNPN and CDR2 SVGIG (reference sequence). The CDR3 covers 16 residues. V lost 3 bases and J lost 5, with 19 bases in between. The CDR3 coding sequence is TGTGCCTGGAGCTCGACGGTCACCACGAGAAATGAAAAACTGTTTTTT. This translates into CAWSSTVTTRNEKLFF.